A single sample is the source of the 26 T cell receptor beta chains below, sequenced in a study of CD4 T cells in relation to SARS-CoV-2 and coronaviruses. These receptors' targets are unknown. Sequenced by immunoSEQ multiplex PCR; TCRdb stores in-frame clones only, minus some. The sample has about 21,000 clones, just under 75% seen once; the top ten hold around 12%. CD4+ T cells from unexposed donors were obtained before the COVID-19 pandemic (2011-2018). The cells were cultured for 9 to 11 days before CD4+ T cells were isolated. The sample consisted of CD4+ T cells from PBMCs, cultured in vitro. Every receptor here comes from a human donor in good health.

The rearrangement joins TRBV5-6 to TRBJ1-5; D unresolved. The V gene's germline CDR1 is SGHDT and CDR2 YYEEEE. V shed 4 bases and J shed 5 bases, with 7 bases lying between them. The CDR3 loop spans 12 amino acids. The CDR3 nucleotides read TGTGCCAGCAGCCTCCCGGATCAGCCCCAGCATTTT. Its translation is CASSLPDQPQHF.

This clone was seen more than once but under ten times. The gene calls are TRBV7-8 and TRBJ2-7; TRBD1 aligns across 8 bases. The CDR3 extends over 15 amino acids. Germline V CDR1 and CDR2: SGHVS, FQNEAQ. V lost 5 bases to trimming and J lost 0 bases; unmatched junction nucleotides: 6. CDR3 sequence: CASSVDDRGSYEQYF. The DNA of the CDR3 is TGTGCCAGCAGCGTAGACGACAGGGGCTCCTACGAGCAGTACTTC.

The V gene is TRBV19, the J gene TRBJ2-7, with 12 bases lining up with TRBD2. With V trimmed by 6 bases and J by 4 bases, 4 bases remained unmatched. The CDR3 covers 14 residues. Germline V gene data show CDR1 as LNHDA and CDR2 as SQIVND (reference sequence). The CDR3 DNA is TGTGCCAGTAGAACTAGCGGGAGGACATACGAGCAGTACTTC. Translated, it gives CASRTSGRTYEQYF.

The chain recombines TRBV6-4 with TRBJ2-2, with D unclear. CDR1 is MRHNA, CDR2 SNTAGT, per germline. This CDR3 has 14 residues. The V end was cut by 3 bases, the J end by 4 bases, with 9 bases between. This CDR3 is CASSDLVGTGELFF. CDR3 DNA sequence: TGTGCCAGCAGTGATCTGGTGGGCACCGGGGAGCTGTTTTTT.

This clone was recorded a few times. The chain couples TRBV9 to TRBJ2-2; D is ambiguous. CDR1 is SGDLS, CDR2 YYNGEE, per germline. Trimming pared 3 bases from V and 6 bases from J, leaving 9 bases between. The CDR3 length is 13 residues. This CDR3 reads CASSAIFSGELFF. The CDR3, as DNA: TGTGCCAGCAGCGCCATATTCTCCGGGGAGCTGTTTTTT.

The gene calls are TRBV19 and TRBJ2-6, with D unresolved. The CDR3 is 18 amino acids. Germline V gives CDR1 LNHDA, CDR2 SQIVND (reference sequence). V lost 4 bases and J lost 0, with 16 bases in between. This chain's CDR3 is CASSKLIRVGSGANVLTF. The CDR3, as DNA: TGTGCCAGTAGTAAGCTGATTCGGGTCGGCTCTGGGGCCAACGTCCTGACTTTC.

The chain uses TRBV6-5 and TRBJ2-3; a weak D match, TRBD2 (5 bases). The V end lost 5 bases, the J end lost 2 bases, and 11 bases lay between the germline ends. CDR1 is MNHEY and CDR2 is SVGAGI in the germline V gene. CDR3 length equals 14 residues. CDR3 loop: CASSPDFYTDTQYF. The CDR3 region has the DNA TGTGCCAGCAGTCCGGACTTCTACACAGATACGCAGTATTTT.

The chain is built from TRBV6-5 and TRBJ2-5, with 11 bases fitting TRBD1. CDR3 length: 14 residues. Germline CDR1 is MNHEY and CDR2 is SVGAGI. With 4 bases clipped from V and 5 bases from J, the junction kept 3 bases outside the gene matches. The CDR3 DNA reads as TGTGCCAGCAGTTCCGGGACAGGGGGTGAGACCCAGTACTTC. This encodes CASSSGTGGETQYF.

About this clone itself: The junction and the germline gene differ at one end; a read error may be behind it. The rearrangement joins TRBV2 to TRBJ1-3; D is possibly TRBD1 (5 bases). The CDR3 totals 13 residues. Germline lookup yields CDR1 SNHLY and CDR2 FYNNEI. CDR3 loop: CARRESSGNTIYF. For the CDR3, the DNA is TGTGCCCGCAGGGAGAGCTCTGGAAACACCATATATTTT.

The CDR3, as DNA: TGTGCCAGCAGTGCGGGGGGAAAACTGTTTTTT. Translating gives CASSAGGKLFF. J is TRBJ1-4 and V is TRBV2; TRBD1 is a possible D gene (5 bases). The CDR3 totals 11 residues. The germline V gene has CDR1 SNHLY and CDR2 FYNNEI. Trimming took off 4 bases at V and 10 bases at J, with 7 bases between the two ends.

The chain has TRBV15 and TRBJ1-3, with 7 bases identical to TRBD1. The CDR3 runs 15 residues. The germline gives CDR1 LNHNV, CDR2 YYDKDF (reference sequence). V shed 4 bases and J 0 bases; nucleotides not matched to a gene: 3. The CDR3 nucleotides are TGTGCCACCAGCATCGACAGGGCCTCTGGAAACACCATATATTTT. Translating gives CATSIDRASGNTIYF.

This chain joins TRBV6-1 and TRBJ1-6; unclear D gene. V shed 0 bases and J shed 9 bases, with 6 bases lying between them. The germline CDR1 and CDR2 sequences are MNHNS and SASEGT. This CDR3 has 13 amino acids. CDR3 amino acids: CASSEARGSPLHF. DNA for the CDR3: TGTGCCAGCAGTGAAGCGCGCGGTTCACCCCTCCACTTT.

This clone is a singleton in its sample. This chain connects TRBV4-2 to TRBJ2-7, with TRBD2 matching 7 bases. The CDR3 has 18 amino acids. Germline V CDR1 and CDR2: LGHNA, YNFKEQ. Trimming took 0 bases from V and 2 from J; bases not matched to a gene: 13. CDR3 sequence reads: CASSQEGGGLADTYEQYF. The CDR3 nucleotides are TGTGCCAGCAGCCAAGAGGGAGGTGGGCTAGCGGACACCTACGAGCAGTACTTC.

This clone appeared a few times. This chain joins TRBV21-1 and TRBJ2-1; the table names TRBD1, a call not compared with the DNA. TRBV21-1 is a pseudogene segment. This CDR3 comprises 15 residues. CDR3 region: CASSKRSGAENEQFF. In DNA form, the CDR3 reads TGTGCCAGCAGCAAGAGGTCAGGGGCGGAAAATGAGCAGTTCTTC.

The chain couples TRBV29-1 to TRBJ2-4; 7 bases are shared with TRBD1. The CDR3 loop spans 17 amino acids. J gave up 0 bases and V 4 bases, and 12 bases lay outside the gene matches. Germline CDR1 reads SQVTM; CDR2 reads ANQGSEA. CDR3 DNA sequence: TGCAGCGTTGTTACAGGGGCCCAAACCCTAGCCAAAAACATTCAGTACTTC. Translating gives CSVVTGAQTLAKNIQYF.

This clone was counted only a few times. The chain joins TRBV9 to TRBJ2-2, with D possibly being TRBD2 (5 bases). The V end was cut by 0 bases, the J end by 6 bases, with 15 bases between. Per the germline V gene, CDR1 is SGDLS and CDR2 is YYNGEE. This CDR3 region has 16 residues. The CDR3 is CASSVGDGSEAGELFF. CDR3 sequence (DNA): TGTGCCAGCAGCGTAGGGGATGGTAGCGAAGCCGGGGAGCTGTTTTTT. The whole variable domain, filled in from reference TRBV9 and TRBJ2-2, reads DSGVTQTPKHLITATGQRVTLRCSPRSGDLSVYWYQQSLDQGLQFLIQYYNGEERAKGNILERFSAQQFPDLHSELNLSSLELGDSALYFCASSVGDGSEAGELFFGEGSRLTVL.

The rearrangement links TRBV7-3 to TRBJ2-7; 9 positions match TRBD2. The CDR3 sequence is 18 residues long. Trimming removed 2 bases from V and 2 bases from J; junction bases left unmatched: 13. Germline CDR1 SGHTA, CDR2 FQGTGA. The CDR3 here is CASSLERGAVLHAYEQYF. CDR3 DNA sequence: TGTGCCAGCAGCTTAGAGCGGGGGGCAGTCCTACATGCCTACGAGCAGTACTTC.

This clone was seen a few times. Written as DNA, the CDR3 is TGCGCCAGCAGCTTGGGCAGGCGTGGCTACACCTTC. Translated: CASSLGRRGYTF. V is TRBV5-1 and J is TRBJ1-2; D ambiguous. CDR3 length equals 12 residues. Germline CDR1 SGHRS, CDR2 YFSETQ. Trimming cost V 0 bases and J 7 bases, with 7 bases left between them.

The V gene is TRBV6-5, the J gene TRBJ2-1; 7 bases fit TRBD1. CDR1 and CDR2 (germline): MNHEY, SVGAGI. This CDR3 is 14 amino acids long. After removal of 0 bases from V and 8 bases from J, the junction contained 4 bases not matched to a gene. DNA for the CDR3: TGTGCCAGCAGTTACTCGAGACAGGGTCATGAGCAGTTCTTC. As protein: CASSYSRQGHEQFF.

Concerning this clone itself: The germline gene is not matched at one end of the junction; a read error may be the cause. This sequence joins TRBV15 and TRBJ2-7, with D perhaps matching TRBD1 (5 bases). This CDR3 comprises 12 residues. In germline, CDR1 is LNHNV, CDR2 YYDKDF (reference sequence). This CDR3 is CATSRDGAAREF. The CDR3 DNA follows: TGTGCCACCAGCAGAGATGGGGCGGCCCGCGAGTTC.

The sample holds one count of this clone. The V and J genes are TRBV6-1 and TRBJ2-7; 9 bases are a match to TRBD1. CDR1 and CDR2 from the germline V gene are MNHNS and SASEGT. The CDR3 sequence is 15 residues long. V shed 3 bases and J 5 bases; nucleotides not matched to a gene: 8. CDR3 residues: CASSDAGQGRDEQYF. The CDR3 DNA is TGTGCCAGCAGTGACGCGGGACAGGGCCGGGACGAGCAGTACTTC.

This rearrangement joins TRBV12-5 to TRBJ2-7; D remains unclear. This CDR3 is built from 12 residues. Germline V gene lookup returns CDR1 LGHNT and CDR2 FRNRAP. V was trimmed by 6 bases and J by 6 bases, leaving 12 bases between them. CDR3 nucleotide sequence: TGTGCTAGTGGGCCGGGTCGGTTCGAGCAGTACTTC. It specifies CASGPGRFEQYF.

V is TRBV5-1 and J is TRBJ2-7, with 9 bases aligning to TRBD1. Germline assignment: CDR1 SGHRS and CDR2 YFSETQ. The CDR3 loop spans 14 amino acids. V dropped 4 bases and J dropped 2; count of bases not matched to a gene: 4. CDR3 amino acids: CASSMGQGPYEQYF. The CDR3 DNA reads as TGCGCCAGCAGCATGGGACAGGGCCCCTACGAGCAGTACTTC.

This clone appeared a few times. This rearrangement joins TRBV3-1 (or the pseudogene TRBV3-2) to TRBJ1-2; D is ambiguous. Trimming pared 4 bases from V and 3 bases from J, leaving 9 bases between. The CDR3 has 13 residues. Germline lookup yields CDR1 LGHDT and CDR2 YNNKEL (reference sequence). The CDR3 spells CASSPRQDYGYTF. The CDR3 bases are TGTGCCAGCAGCCCCCGCCAGGACTATGGCTACACCTTC.

This chain links TRBV5-6 with TRBJ1-1; D is undetermined. Deletions cut 6 bases from V and 0 bases from J, with 15 bases between. The CDR3 covers 15 residues. CDR1 SGHDT and CDR2 YYEEEE come from the germline V gene. DNA for the CDR3: TGTGCCAGCAACCAACTCGTCGGGATGAACACTGAAGCTTTCTTT. This sequence encodes CASNQLVGMNTEAFF. The full variable domain, its missing parts supplied by reference TRBV5-6 and TRBJ1-1, is DAGVTQSPTHLIKTRGQQVTLRCSPKSGHDTVSWYQQALGQGPQFIFQYYEEEERQRGNFPDRFSGHQFPNYSSELNVNALLLGDSALYLCASNQLVGMNTEAFFGQGTRLTVV.

The gene calls are TRBV9 and TRBJ1-2; 7 bases line up with TRBD1. The CDR3 totals 16 residues. Trimming at V came to 0 bases and at J to 4 bases, leaving 9 bases not matched to a gene. Germline CDR1 SGDLS, CDR2 YYNGEE. CDR3 residues: CASSVGSGTGVYGYTF. CDR3 DNA: TGTGCCAGCAGCGTAGGGTCCGGAACAGGGGTCTATGGCTACACCTTC.